The 9 T cell receptor beta chains below come from one sample, sequenced in a study of T cell responses to AZD1222 COVID-19 vaccine. Profiled with immunoSEQ multiplex PCR; TCRdb holds only in-frame clones, not every one. The sample lists 130,000 to 150,000 clones, about 86% occurring once. The material was peripheral blood, obtained 28 days after the second AZD1222 dose. The receptors were sampled from an adult who received the AZD1222 COVID-19 vaccine.

This clone came up a few times. This rearrangement joins TRBV11-2 to TRBJ1-1; no definite D call. The CDR3 covers 16 residues. V was pared by 6 bases and J by 4 bases, with 21 bases between. Looked up from germline, CDR1 is SGHAT and CDR2 is FQNNGV. Here the CDR3 reads CASSSFGLGTSTEAFF. In nucleotides, the CDR3 is TGTGCCAGCAGTTCCTTTGGTTTGGGTACAAGCACTGAAGCTTTCTTT.

This clone was picked up one time. The CDR3 bases are TGTGCCAGCAGCACGGGACTAGCGGGGGAGCAGTACTTC. Translating gives CASSTGLAGEQYF. The rearrangement uses TRBV11-1 and TRBJ2-7, with 13 nucleotides matching TRBD2. Germline loops: CDR1 SGHAT, CDR2 FQDESV (reference sequence). This CDR3 has 13 residues. Trimming removed 5 bases from V and 7 bases from J; junction bases left unmatched: 2.

The V gene is TRBV4-2, the J gene TRBJ2-1, with 10 bases fitting TRBD2. V shed 8 bases, J shed 7 bases, and the junction held 8 bases outside the gene matches. The CDR3 has 14 amino acids. CDR1 is LGHNA, CDR2 YNFKEQ, per germline. The CDR3: CASSAGGPDNEQFF. CDR3 DNA: TGTGCCAGCTCAGCGGGGGGGCCTGATAATGAGCAGTTCTTC.

The V call is TRBV12-3 or TRBV12-4, the J call TRBJ2-7; the match to TRBD2 covers 7 bases. The trim removed 8 bases at V and 6 bases at J, leaving 10 bases unmatched. The length of the CDR3 is 13 residues. CDR3 in amino acids: CASQMAGAVEQYF. CDR3 coding DNA: TGTGCCAGCCAAATGGCGGGAGCGGTCGAGCAGTACTTC.

This chain connects TRBV10-3 to TRBJ1-3; no firm D call. V was cut by 5 bases and J by 3 bases, with 5 bases left in between. The CDR3 is made up of 12 amino acids. In germline, CDR1 is ENHRY, CDR2 SYGVKD. CDR3 sequence: CAISLDGNTIYF. CDR3 bases: TGTGCCATCAGTCTAGATGGAAACACCATATATTTT.

This rearrangement joins TRBV5-4 to TRBJ1-2; 7 nucleotides match TRBD1. There are 18 residues in the CDR3. Trimming removed 3 bases from V and 0 bases from J; junction bases left unmatched: 14. The germline V gene encodes CDR1 SGHNT and CDR2 YYREEE (reference sequence). The CDR3 bases are TGTGCCAGCAGCTCTAGACTCGGGATAGGGGGCGCTAACTATGGCTACACCTTC. This gives the protein CASSSRLGIGGANYGYTF.

This chain connects TRBV18 to TRBJ1-2; D perhaps matches TRBD1 (5 bases). V was pared by 0 bases and J by 8 bases, with 13 bases between. CDR3 size: 14 residues. The germline gives CDR1 KGHSH, CDR2 LQKENI. In nucleotides, the CDR3 is TGTGCCAGCTCACCACCAGGCAGGGCTGGGGGCTACACCTTC. This encodes CASSPPGRAGGYTF.

The chain carries TRBV6-1 and TRBJ1-1, with D possibly being TRBD1 (5 bases). This CDR3 is 15 amino acids long. The germline gives CDR1 MNHNS, CDR2 SASEGT. Trimming took off 3 bases at V and 2 bases at J, with 13 bases between the two ends. The CDR3, as DNA: TGTGCCAGCAGTGAGTGGTGGGGCCCCAACACTGAAGCTTTCTTT. Translating it yields CASSEWWGPNTEAFF.

CDR3 nucleotides: TGTGCCAGCAGCCTACGACAGGGTGAGGGCAATCAGCCCCAGCATTTT. Protein sequence: CASSLRQGEGNQPQHF. The V gene is TRBV5-6, the J gene TRBJ1-5, with TRBD1 matching over 7 bases. Germline CDR1 is SGHDT and CDR2 is YYEEEE. V dropped 4 bases and J dropped 2; count of bases not matched to a gene: 9. The CDR3 loop spans 16 amino acids.